Listed below are T cell receptor beta chains from one sample, sequenced in a study of T cell responses to AZD1222 COVID-19 vaccine. Here immunoSEQ multiplex PCR was the method, and the copy in TCRdb shows in-frame clones only, minus some. The data hold 75,000 to 95,000 clones, with about 88% observed a single time. The material was peripheral blood, obtained on day 0 of AZD1222 vaccination. Receptors were obtained from an adult in good health. Each CDR3 is given with its conserved first and last residue. Each record gives: J gene, V gene, D gene, clone size, CDR3 protein, CDR3 DNA. The D gene is left open where the match is weak. Size tells how often a clone was seen (once, few, many) or the class of an expanded clone, and some rows leave it out.

TRBJ2-1	TRBV29-1	TRBD2	-	CSVDRTRSGEQFF	TGCAGCGTTGACCGGACTAGGTCCGGTGAGCAGTTCTTC
TRBJ2-3	TRBV11-2	-	-	CASSSWASLGTDTQYF	TGTGCCAGCAGCTCGTGGGCTTCCCTGGGCACAGATACGCAGTATTTT
TRBJ1-1	TRBV3-1/TRBV3-2	TRBD1	once	CASSLGQANTEAFF	TGTGCCAGCAGCCTCGGACAGGCCAACACTGAAGCTTTCTTT
TRBJ1-1	TRBV5-1	-	-	CASSPMGVTYTEAFF	TGCGCCAGCAGCCCCATGGGGGTGACCTACACTGAAGCTTTCTTT
TRBJ1-6	TRBV9	TRBD1	-	CASSVEDRVGPLHF	TGTGCCAGCAGCGTAGAAGACAGGGTAGGACCCCTCCACTTT
TRBJ2-1	TRBV30	TRBD2	once	CAWSLGIAGAREQFF	TGTGCCTGGAGCCTTGGGATAGCGGGAGCACGAGAGCAGTTCTTC
TRBJ2-2	TRBV9	TRBD1	once	CASSVGQGERTGELFF	TGTGCCAGCAGCGTAGGACAGGGGGAAAGAACCGGGGAGCTGTTTTTT
TRBJ2-6	TRBV5-1	-	-	CASSSRTAGNSGANVLTF	TGCGCCAGCAGCTCGAGGACAGCGGGCAACTCTGGGGCCAACGTCCTGACTTTC
TRBJ2-2	TRBV7-3	TRBD1	-	CASSLDRGPTGELFF	TGTGCCAGCAGCTTGGACAGGGGGCCGACCGGGGAGCTGTTTTTT
TRBJ2-5	TRBV18	-	-	CASSPPSETQYF	TGTGCCAGCTCACCACCGTCGGAGACCCAGTACTTC
TRBJ2-1	TRBV7-2	-	-	CASSSWTESYNEQFF	TGTGCCAGCAGCAGTTGGACGGAGTCCTACAATGAGCAGTTCTTC
TRBJ1-4	TRBV7-9	-	few	CASSSPRNLGEKLFF	TGTGCCAGCAGCTCCCCGCGGAATTTGGGTGAAAAACTGTTTTTT
TRBJ2-6	TRBV12-5	-	-	CASGLETGSGANVLTF	TGTGCTAGTGGTTTGGAAACAGGATCTGGGGCCAACGTCCTGACTTTC
TRBJ2-7	TRBV2	-	few	CASRGHYEQYF	TGTGCCAGCAGGGGGCACTACGAGCAGTACTTC
TRBJ2-1	TRBV5-4	TRBD2	-	CASSLGRRTSALEQFF	TGTGCCAGCAGCTTGGGAAGGCGGACTAGCGCATTAGAGCAGTTCTTC
TRBJ1-5	TRBV7-2	-	once	CASSNPGNQPQHF	TGTGCCAGCAGCAATCCGGGCAATCAGCCCCAGCATTTT
TRBJ1-2	TRBV3-1/TRBV3-2	-	-	CASSQPQAGAGGYTF	TGTGCCAGCAGCCAACCACAGGCTGGGGCGGGGGGCTACACCTTC
TRBJ1-6	TRBV7-6	-	-	CASSLRENYNSPLHF	TGTGCCAGCAGCTTAAGGGAAAACTATAATTCACCCCTCCACTTT
TRBJ1-2	TRBV12-5	TRBD1	-	CASGLSGTGGNGYTF	TGTGCTAGTGGTCTGTCTGGGACAGGGGGCAATGGCTACACCTTC
TRBJ1-1	TRBV5-1	TRBD1	-	CASIGQGGTEAFF	TGCGCCAGCATAGGACAGGGGGGGACTGAAGCTTTCTTT
TRBJ2-2	TRBV3-1/TRBV3-2	-	-	CASSQDVTGELFF	TGTGCCAGCAGCCAAGATGTCACCGGGGAGCTGTTTTTT
TRBJ2-5	TRBV6-6	TRBD2	-	CASSRTGTSGGIGETQYF	TGTGCCAGCAGTCGTACCGGGACTAGCGGAGGAATAGGAGAGACCCAGTACTTC
TRBJ2-1	TRBV7-3	-	-	CASSPQAGGHEQFF	TGTGCCAGCAGCCCACAAGCCGGCGGACATGAGCAGTTCTTC
TRBJ2-1	TRBV18	-	-	CASSPDYNEQFF	TGTGCCAGCTCACCCGACTACAATGAGCAGTTCTTC
TRBJ2-1	TRBV9	-	-	CASSVDVRAVNEQFF	TGTGCCAGCAGCGTAGATGTCAGGGCGGTCAATGAGCAGTTCTTC
TRBJ1-4	TRBV3-1/TRBV3-2	-	-	CASSPTPGTGEKLFF	TGTGCCAGCAGTCCCACCCCAGGGACCGGTGAAAAACTGTTTTTT
TRBJ1-1	TRBV11-3	TRBD1	-	CASSPGTGRGAFF	TGTGCCAGCAGCCCCGGGACAGGCCGTGGCGCTTTCTTT
TRBJ1-5	TRBV12-3/TRBV12-4	-	-	CASSPGQPQHF	TGTGCCAGCAGCCCGGGTCAGCCCCAGCATTTT
TRBJ2-2	TRBV14	-	-	CASSHERSSENTGELFF	TGTGCCAGCAGCCACGAAAGATCTAGCGAAAACACCGGGGAGCTGTTTTTT
TRBJ1-5	TRBV21-1	-	-	CASPAGAGRGQPQHF	TGTGCCAGCCCAGCCGGAGCGGGGAGAGGCCAGCCCCAGCATTTT
TRBJ2-2	TRBV6-5	-	-	CASSQGTNTGELFF	TGTGCCAGCAGCCAGGGCACGAACACCGGGGAGCTGTTTTTT
TRBJ2-1	TRBV4-1	TRBD1	-	CASSQGTGGYNEQFF	TGCGCCAGCAGCCAAGGGACAGGGGGGTACAATGAGCAGTTCTTC